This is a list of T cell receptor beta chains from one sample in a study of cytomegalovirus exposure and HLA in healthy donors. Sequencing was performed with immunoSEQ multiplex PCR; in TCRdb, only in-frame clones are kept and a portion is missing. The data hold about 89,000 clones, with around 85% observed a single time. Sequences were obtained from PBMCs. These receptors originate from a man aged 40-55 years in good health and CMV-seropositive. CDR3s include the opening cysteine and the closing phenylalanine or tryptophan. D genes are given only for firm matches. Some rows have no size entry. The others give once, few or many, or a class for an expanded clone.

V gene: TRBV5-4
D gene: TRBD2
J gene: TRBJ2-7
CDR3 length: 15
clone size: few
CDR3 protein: CASRRGLAGADEQYF
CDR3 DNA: TGTGCCAGCAGGCGGGGACTAGCGGGAGCTGACGAGCAGTACTTC

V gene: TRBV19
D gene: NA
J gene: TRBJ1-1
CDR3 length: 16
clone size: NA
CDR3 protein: CASSIFSGGQNTEAFF
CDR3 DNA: TGTGCCAGTAGTATTTTTTCCGGCGGGCAGAACACTGAAGCTTTCTTT

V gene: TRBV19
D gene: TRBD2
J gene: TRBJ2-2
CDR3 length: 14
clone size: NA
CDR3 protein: CASSQGGVTGELFF
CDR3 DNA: TGTGCCAGCTCGCAGGGAGGGGTCACCGGGGAGCTGTTTTTT

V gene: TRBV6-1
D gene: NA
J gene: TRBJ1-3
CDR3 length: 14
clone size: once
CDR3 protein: CASRSGSSGNTIYF
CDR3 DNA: TGTGCCAGCAGATCCGGGAGCTCTGGAAACACCATATATTTT

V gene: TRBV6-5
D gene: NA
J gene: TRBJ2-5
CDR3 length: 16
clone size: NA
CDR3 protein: CASSYGIGAQQEAQHF
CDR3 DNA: TGTGCCAGCAGTTACGGGATTGGGGCGCAACAAGAGGCCCAGCACTTC

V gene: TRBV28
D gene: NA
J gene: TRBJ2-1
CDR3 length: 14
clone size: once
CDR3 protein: CASSRVAPGNEQFF
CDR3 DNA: TGTGCCAGCAGCCGGGTGGCCCCCGGCAATGAGCAGTTCTTC

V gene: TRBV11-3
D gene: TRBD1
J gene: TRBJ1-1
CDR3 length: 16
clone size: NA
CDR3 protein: CASSLGTGRMNTGAFF
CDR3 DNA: TGTGCCAGCAGCTTAGGGACAGGGCGGATGAACACTGGAGCTTTCTTT

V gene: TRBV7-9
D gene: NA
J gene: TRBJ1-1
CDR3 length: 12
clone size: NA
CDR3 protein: CASSPGRTEAFF
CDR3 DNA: TGTGCCAGCAGCCCTGGGCGCACTGAAGCTTTCTTT

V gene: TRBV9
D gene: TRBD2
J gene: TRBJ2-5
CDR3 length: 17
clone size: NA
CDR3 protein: CASSASGAGALRETQYF
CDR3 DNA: TGTGCCAGCAGCGCAAGCGGAGCGGGGGCACTCAGGGAGACCCAGTACTTC

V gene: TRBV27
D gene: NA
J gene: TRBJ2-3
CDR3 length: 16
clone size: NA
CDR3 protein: CASRETISGYTDTQYF
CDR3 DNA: TGTGCCAGCAGGGAGACGATTAGCGGCTACACAGATACGCAGTATTTT

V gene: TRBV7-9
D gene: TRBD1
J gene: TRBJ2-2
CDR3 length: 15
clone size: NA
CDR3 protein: CASSQGTGEIGELFF
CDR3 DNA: TGTGCCAGCAGCCAAGGGACAGGGGAGATCGGGGAGCTGTTTTTT

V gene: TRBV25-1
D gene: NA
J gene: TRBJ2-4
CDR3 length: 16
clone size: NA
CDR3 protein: CASSEGAVGGQNIQYF
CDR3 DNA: TGTGCCAGCAGTGAAGGGGCGGTGGGTGGTCAAAACATTCAGTACTTC

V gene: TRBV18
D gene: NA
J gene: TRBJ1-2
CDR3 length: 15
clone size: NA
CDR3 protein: CASSEQGKGTYGYTF
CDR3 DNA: TGTGCCAGCTCAGAGCAGGGAAAGGGCACTTATGGCTACACCTTC

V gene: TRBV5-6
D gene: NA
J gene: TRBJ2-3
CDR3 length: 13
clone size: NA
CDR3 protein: CASSGRQSDTQYF
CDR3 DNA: TGTGCCAGCAGCGGAAGACAGTCAGATACGCAGTATTTT

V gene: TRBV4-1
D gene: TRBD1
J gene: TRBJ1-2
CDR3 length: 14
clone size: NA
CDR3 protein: CASSQDGDSYGYTF
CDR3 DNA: TGCGCCAGCAGCCAAGATGGGGACAGTTATGGCTACACCTTC

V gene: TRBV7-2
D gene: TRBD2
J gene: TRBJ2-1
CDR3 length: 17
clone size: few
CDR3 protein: CASSLDSTSGRTYEQFF
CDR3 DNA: TGTGCCAGCAGCTTAGATTCTACTAGCGGGAGGACCTATGAGCAGTTCTTC

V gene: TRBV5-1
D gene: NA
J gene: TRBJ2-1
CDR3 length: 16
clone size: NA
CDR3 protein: CASSFRTASSYNEQFF
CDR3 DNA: TGCGCCAGCAGCTTCCGGACAGCGTCCTCATACAATGAGCAGTTCTTC

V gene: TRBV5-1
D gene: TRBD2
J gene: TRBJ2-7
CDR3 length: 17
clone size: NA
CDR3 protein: CASSWAPLAGDIYEQYF
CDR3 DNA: TGCGCCAGCAGCTGGGCCCCCCTAGCGGGAGATATCTACGAGCAGTACTTC

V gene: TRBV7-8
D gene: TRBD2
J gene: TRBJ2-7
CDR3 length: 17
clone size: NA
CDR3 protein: CASSLDRLAGGTYEQYF
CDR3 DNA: TGTGCCAGCAGCTTAGATCGGCTAGCGGGAGGGACCTACGAGCAGTACTTC

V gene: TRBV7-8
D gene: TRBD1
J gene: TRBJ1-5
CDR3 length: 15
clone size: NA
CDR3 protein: CASSLGQGAGQPQHF
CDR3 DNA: TGTGCCAGCAGCTTAGGGCAGGGGGCCGGTCAGCCCCAGCATTTT

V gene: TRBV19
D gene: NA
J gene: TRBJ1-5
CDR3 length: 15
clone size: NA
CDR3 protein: CASLHGGSGNQPQHF
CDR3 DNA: TGTGCCAGCCTACACGGGGGATCGGGCAATCAGCCCCAGCATTTT

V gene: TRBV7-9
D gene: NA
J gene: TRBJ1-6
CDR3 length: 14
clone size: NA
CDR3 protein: CASSFLGPNSPLHF
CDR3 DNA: TGTGCCAGCAGCTTTCTGGGCCCTAATTCACCCCTCCACTTT

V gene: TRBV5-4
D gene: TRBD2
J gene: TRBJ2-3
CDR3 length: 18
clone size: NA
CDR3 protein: CASSPRLAGNTSTDTQYF
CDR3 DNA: TGTGCCAGCAGCCCGCGACTAGCGGGCAATACTAGCACAGATACGCAGTATTTT

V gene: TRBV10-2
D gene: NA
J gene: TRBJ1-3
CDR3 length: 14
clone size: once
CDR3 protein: CASSDLANGNTIYF
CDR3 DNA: TGCGCCAGCAGTGATTTGGCAAATGGAAACACCATATATTTT

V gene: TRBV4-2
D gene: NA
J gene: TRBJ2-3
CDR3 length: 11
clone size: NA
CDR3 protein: CASTNTDTQYF
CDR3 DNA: TGTGCCAGCACCAACACAGATACGCAGTATTTT

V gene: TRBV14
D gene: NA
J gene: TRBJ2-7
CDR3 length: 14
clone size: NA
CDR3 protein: CASSLPGLYYEQYF
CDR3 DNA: TGTGCCAGCAGCCTGCCGGGTCTTTACTACGAGCAGTACTTC

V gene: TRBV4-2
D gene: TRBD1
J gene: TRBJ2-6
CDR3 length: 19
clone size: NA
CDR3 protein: CASSQDPGQVHSGANVLTF
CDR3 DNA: TGTGCCAGCAGCCAAGACCCGGGACAGGTTCACTCTGGGGCCAACGTCCTGACTTTC

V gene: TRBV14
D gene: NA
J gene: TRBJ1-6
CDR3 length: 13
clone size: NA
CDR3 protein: CASSVARNSPLHF
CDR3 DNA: TGTGCCAGCAGCGTCGCCAGAAATTCACCCCTCCACTTT

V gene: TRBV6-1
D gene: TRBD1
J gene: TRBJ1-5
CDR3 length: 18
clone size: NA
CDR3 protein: CASSEGPGTAYSNQPQHF
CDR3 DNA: TGTGCCAGCAGTGAAGGGCCCGGGACAGCGTATAGCAATCAGCCCCAGCATTTT